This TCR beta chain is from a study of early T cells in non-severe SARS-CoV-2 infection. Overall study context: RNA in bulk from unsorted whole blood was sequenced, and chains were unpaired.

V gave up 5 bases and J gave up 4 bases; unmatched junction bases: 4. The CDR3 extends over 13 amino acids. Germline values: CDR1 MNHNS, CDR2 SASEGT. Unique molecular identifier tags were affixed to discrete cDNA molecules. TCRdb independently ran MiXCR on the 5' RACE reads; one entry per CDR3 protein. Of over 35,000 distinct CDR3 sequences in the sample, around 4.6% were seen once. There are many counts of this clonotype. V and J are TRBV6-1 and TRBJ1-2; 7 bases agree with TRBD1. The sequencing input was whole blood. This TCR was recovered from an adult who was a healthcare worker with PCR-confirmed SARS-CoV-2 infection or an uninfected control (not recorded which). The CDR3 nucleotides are TGTGCCAGCAGTTTGCGGGACAGCTATGGCTACACCTTC. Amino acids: CASSLRDSYGYTF.